This is a list of T cell receptor beta chains from one sample in a study of T cells in Graves' hyperthyroidism and ophthalmopathy. TCRdb reprocessed the multiplex PCR reads with MiXCR, giving one entry per CDR3 protein. Of about 840,000 distinct CDR3 sequences in the sample, 38% are singletons; the top ten hold approximately 10%. Specimen: blood. All receptors come from a man younger than 30 with Graves' hyperthyroidism. Each CDR3 is given with its conserved first and last residue. The D gene is left open where the match is weak. A row's size may be missing; if present it is once, few, many or a size class.

clone size	V gene	D gene	J gene	CDR3 DNA	CDR3 protein
many	TRBV10-1	NA	TRBJ1-1	TGCGCCAGCAGTGACGGACAGAACACTGAAGCTTTCTTT	CASSDGQNTEAFF
NA	TRBV24-1	NA	TRBJ1-2	TGTGCCACCAGTGGCCTGGGACGGGACTATGGCTACACCTTC	CATSGLGRDYGYTF
NA	TRBV7-9	NA	TRBJ2-7	TGTGCCAGCAGCCCCCCGGGGACCCCCTCCTACGAGCAGTACTTC	CASSPPGTPSYEQYF
few	TRBV19	TRBD2	TRBJ2-5	TGTGCCAGTAGTACCGGGACTAGCGGGAGGAAGACCCAGTACTTC	CASSTGTSGRKTQYF
many	TRBV9	NA	TRBJ1-5	TGTGCCAGCAGCGTAGACCCGGGGAGCAATCAGCCCCAGCATTTT	CASSVDPGSNQPQHF
NA	TRBV6-6	TRBD1	TRBJ1-4	TGTGCCAGCAGTTACGGAACGGGACAGGGCGAAAAACTGTTTTTT	CASSYGTGQGEKLFF
NA	TRBV20-1	NA	TRBJ2-7	TGCAGTGCTAGAGATGGCACTAGTCTGGCCTACGAGCAGTACTTC	CSARDGTSLAYEQYF
many	TRBV20-1	NA	TRBJ1-3	TGCAGTGCTCGCCACCGAAGGACTGGAAACACCATATATTTT	CSARHRRTGNTIYF
few	TRBV12-3/TRBV12-4	NA	TRBJ2-7	TGTGCCAGCAGTAAGGCCTCCTACGAGCAGTACTTC	CASSKASYEQYF
many	TRBV20-1	NA	TRBJ2-7	TGCAGTGCTAGAGATAGTGTAGGAACCTACGAGCAGTACTTC	CSARDSVGTYEQYF
few	TRBV7-9	NA	TRBJ2-5	TGTGCCAGCAGTTACTCTGAGGAGACCCAGTACTTC	CASSYSEETQYF
many	TRBV29-1	NA	TRBJ1-6	TGCAGCGTTGGGAACAGCAATAATTCACCCCTCCACTTT	CSVGNSNNSPLHF
NA	TRBV12-3/TRBV12-4	NA	TRBJ2-7	TGTGCCAGCAGTTTAAACACCCTGTCTGTGGAGCAGTACTTC	CASSLNTLSVEQYF
NA	TRBV6-5	TRBD1	TRBJ1-2	TGTGCCAGCAGACGGGACAGGGGGTCAAAAGGCTACACCTTC	CASRRDRGSKGYTF
few	TRBV4-1	NA	TRBJ1-5	TGCGCCAGCAGCCAACGCCACCGGGACTTCAGACGGCCCCAGCATTTT	CASSQRHRDFRRPQHF
NA	TRBV7-8	TRBD1	TRBJ2-5	TGTGCCGGCAGCTTATGGCAGGGGGCACAGACCCAGTACTTC	CAGSLWQGAQTQYF
NA	TRBV6-2/TRBV6-3	NA	TRBJ1-1	TGTGCCAGCAGTTACTCGACAGCTGACACTGAAGCTTTCTTT	CASSYSTADTEAFF
few	TRBV7-9	NA	TRBJ2-1	TGTGCCAGCAGCTTAGTCCTAGATGAGCAGTTCTTC	CASSLVLDEQFF
few	TRBV7-2	NA	TRBJ1-5	TGTGCCAGCAGTTTGGGACATCCTGCGGGCAATCAGCCCCAGCATTTT	CASSLGHPAGNQPQHF
once	TRBV29-1	TRBD1	TRBJ1-2	TGCAGCGTCGTTGGGACAGGGGGTTATGGCTACACCTTC	CSVVGTGGYGYTF
NA	TRBV6-1	TRBD1	TRBJ2-7	TGTGCCAGCAGTCAGACAGGGTTGGGGTCCGAGCAGTACTTC	CASSQTGLGSEQYF
NA	TRBV11-3	NA	TRBJ1-1	TGTGCCAGCAGCTTAGTTTGGTCTGAGAACACTGAAGCTTTCTTT	CASSLVWSENTEAFF
few	TRBV20-1	TRBD1	TRBJ1-1	TGCAGTGCTAGACCCCCGACAGGGAAAGCCACTGAAGCTTTCTTT	CSARPPTGKATEAFF
many	TRBV29-1	NA	TRBJ1-4	TGCAGCGTTGGGACAGTTGAAAAACTGTTTTTT	CSVGTVEKLFF
NA	TRBV5-1	NA	TRBJ1-1	TGCGCCAGCAGCCCGCTACCGTACAGGCGGGACACTGAAGCTTTCTTT	CASSPLPYRRDTEAFF
many	TRBV2	NA	TRBJ1-4	TGTGCCAGCGTGACGACAGGTTCTAATGAAAAACTGTTTTTT	CASVTTGSNEKLFF
few	TRBV9	NA	TRBJ2-7	TGTGCCAGCAGTTTATCTATGAGCTCCTACGAGCAGTACTTC	CASSLSMSSYEQYF
NA	TRBV4-1	NA	TRBJ1-1	TGCGCCAGCAGCCAAGATCGAATGGGAGGCACTGAAGCTTTCTTT	CASSQDRMGGTEAFF
many	TRBV5-1	NA	TRBJ1-6	TGCGCCAGCAGTCGGACGCTTGATGAACTCCACTTT	CASSRTLDELHF
many	TRBV12-3/TRBV12-4	NA	TRBJ1-2	TGTGCCAGCAGCTTAGGGCAGGGAGGCTCTGGCTACACCTTC	CASSLGQGGSGYTF
many	TRBV9	NA	TRBJ2-5	TGTGCCAGCAGCCTCCGGGGGGCCCTTGGGGAGACCCAGTACTTC	CASSLRGALGETQYF
NA	TRBV20-1	TRBD1	TRBJ1-1	TGCAGGGCGGGTTCCGGGACAGAAAACACTGAAGCTTTCTTT	CRAGSGTENTEAFF
few	TRBV2	NA	TRBJ1-6	TGTGCCAGCAGTTACGGATCGGGACTCCGTAATTCACCCCTCCACTTT	CASSYGSGLRNSPLHF
few	TRBV11-2	NA	TRBJ2-7	TGTGCCAGCAGCTTAGTTGTTCACAGCTCCTACGAGCAGTACTTC	CASSLVVHSSYEQYF
many	TRBV14	NA	TRBJ2-7	TGTGCCAGCAGCCAAGGACGGGGGCAGGGTATAGAGCAGTACTTC	CASSQGRGQGIEQYF
many	TRBV2	NA	TRBJ1-2	TGTGCCAGCCCCTCCGCAGGCTTAATCTCCTATGGCTACACCTTC	CASPSAGLISYGYTF
NA	TRBV10-3	TRBD1	TRBJ2-2	TGTGCCATCAGTTTGGGACAGGAAGACACCGGGGAGCTGTTTTTT	CAISLGQEDTGELFF
NA	TRBV12-3/TRBV12-4	NA	TRBJ1-1	TGTGCCAGCTGCATCAGGGGCCTCTTCACTGAAGCTTTCTTT	CASCIRGLFTEAFF
many	TRBV2	NA	TRBJ2-2	TGTGCCACCCCGGGACGCGGGACCGGGGAGCTGTTTTTT	CATPGRGTGELFF
few	TRBV9	NA	TRBJ2-2	TGTGCCAGCAGCGTAGCTTCCCACACCGGGGAGCTGTTTTTT	CASSVASHTGELFF
many	TRBV12-3/TRBV12-4	NA	TRBJ1-1	TGTGCCAGTAGTCTGAGCACTGAAGCTTTCTTT	CASSLSTEAFF
many	TRBV15	NA	TRBJ1-1	TGTGCCACCAGCTCACGGTCCGGTTTGTACACTGAAGCTTTCTTT	CATSSRSGLYTEAFF
NA	TRBV20-1	NA	TRBJ2-7	TGCAGTGCTTTAGACTCGGGGGGCGCTTCCTACGAGCAGTACTTC	CSALDSGGASYEQYF
NA	TRBV11-3	NA	TRBJ1-1	TGTGCCAGCAGCTTACCTACAGTGATGAACACTGAAGCTTTCTTT	CASSLPTVMNTEAFF
NA	TRBV19	NA	TRBJ1-1	TGTGCCAGCATACTCGGGGCCGGAAACACTGAAGCTTTCTTT	CASILGAGNTEAFF
NA	TRBV29-1	TRBD1	TRBJ1-2	TGCAGCGTTGAGACAGGGGAGGGATATGGCTACACCTTC	CSVETGEGYGYTF
NA	TRBV7-8	NA	TRBJ2-7	TGTGCCAGCAGCCGCCACAGCGGACTGTCCTACGAGCAGTACTTC	CASSRHSGLSYEQYF
NA	TRBV29-1	NA	TRBJ1-6	TGCAGCGTCCAGACCGGGGGGAATTCACCCCTCCACTTT	CSVQTGGNSPLHF
NA	TRBV5-1	NA	TRBJ1-6	TGCGCCAGCAACGGGGACGGACGGGGGAATTCACCCCTCCACTTT	CASNGDGRGNSPLHF
NA	TRBV24-1	TRBD1	TRBJ1-1	TGTGCCATTCACAGGGGAGGGACTGAAGCTTTCTTT	CAIHRGGTEAFF
many	TRBV12-3/TRBV12-4	NA	TRBJ2-5	TGTGCCAGCAGCACGGGACCCAAAGAGACCCAGTACTTC	CASSTGPKETQYF
NA	TRBV10-3	TRBD1	TRBJ1-4	TGTGCCAGCAGGAGCGGACAGGGACCATCAACTAATGAAAAACTGTTTTTT	CASRSGQGPSTNEKLFF
many	TRBV20-1	NA	TRBJ2-7	TGCAGCGCTAGCAGCTCCTACGAGCAGTACTTC	CSASSSYEQYF
many	TRBV10-1	NA	TRBJ2-6	TGCGCCAGGAGATCTGGGGCCAACGTCCTGACTTTC	CARRSGANVLTF